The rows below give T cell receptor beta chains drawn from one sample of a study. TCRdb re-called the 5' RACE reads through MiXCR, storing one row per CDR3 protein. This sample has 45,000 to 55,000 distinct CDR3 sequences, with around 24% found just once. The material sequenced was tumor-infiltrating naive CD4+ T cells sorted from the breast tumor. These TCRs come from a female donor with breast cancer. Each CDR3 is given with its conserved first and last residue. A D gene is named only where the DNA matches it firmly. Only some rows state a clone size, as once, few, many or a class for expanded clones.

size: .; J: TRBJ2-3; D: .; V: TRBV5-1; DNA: TGCGCCAGCAGCATACAGTCTAGCACAGATACGCAGTATTTT; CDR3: CASSIQSSTDTQYF
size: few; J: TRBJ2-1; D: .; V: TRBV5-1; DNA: TGCGCCAGCAGCTTTACTAGCATAGGCCGCTCGGGGACCAATGAGCAGTTCTTC; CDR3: CASSFTSIGRSGTNEQFF
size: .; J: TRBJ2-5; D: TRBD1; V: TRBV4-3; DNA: TGCGCCAGCAGCCAAGATCTAGGGGGACAGACCCGGTACTTC; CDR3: CASSQDLGGQTRYF
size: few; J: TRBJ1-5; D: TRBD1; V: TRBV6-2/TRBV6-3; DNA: TGTGCCAGCAGTTACGGGACAGGGTGGGATCAGCCCCAGCATTTT; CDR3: CASSYGTGWDQPQHF
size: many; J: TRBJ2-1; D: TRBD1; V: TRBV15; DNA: TGTGCCACCAGCAGAGATCTAGGACAGGGGAATGAGCAGTTCTTC; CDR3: CATSRDLGQGNEQFF
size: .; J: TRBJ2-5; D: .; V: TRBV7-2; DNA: TGTGCCAGCAGCGGACGCGAAGGGACTCCCGTATACTTC; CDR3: CASSGREGTPVYF
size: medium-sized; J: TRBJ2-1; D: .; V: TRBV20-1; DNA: TGCAGTGCTAGAGCCTGGGGCCACAATGAGCAGTTCTTC; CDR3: CSARAWGHNEQFF
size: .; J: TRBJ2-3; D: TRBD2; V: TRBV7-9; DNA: TGTGCCGTTAATAGCGGGAGTACAGATACGCAGTATTTT; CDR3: CAVNSGSTDTQYF
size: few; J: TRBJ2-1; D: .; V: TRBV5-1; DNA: TGCGCCAGTAGTAGCACCTCGAGCTCCTACAATGAGCAGTTCTTC; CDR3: CASSSTSSSYNEQFF
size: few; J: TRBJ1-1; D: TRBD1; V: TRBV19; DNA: TGTGCCAGTAGTCCTCGACAGGGGGCGAATGAAGCTTTCTTT; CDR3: CASSPRQGANEAFF
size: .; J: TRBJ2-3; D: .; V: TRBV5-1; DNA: TGCGCCAGCAGCCCGGAGGGCAGACCTAGCACAGATACGCAGTATTTT; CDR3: CASSPEGRPSTDTQYF
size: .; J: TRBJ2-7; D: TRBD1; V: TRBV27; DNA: TGTGCCAGCAGTCCGACTCGACAGGGAGAGCAGTACTTC; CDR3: CASSPTRQGEQYF
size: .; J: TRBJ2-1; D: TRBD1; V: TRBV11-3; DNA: TGTGCCAGCAGCGTAAGGGGACAGGGTGGAAATGAGCAGTTCTTC; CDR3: CASSVRGQGGNEQFF
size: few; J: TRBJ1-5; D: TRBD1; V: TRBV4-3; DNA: TGCGCCAGCAGCCCCAGGACAGGGGGCAATCAGCCCCAGCATTTT; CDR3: CASSPRTGGNQPQHF
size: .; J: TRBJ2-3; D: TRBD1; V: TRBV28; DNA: TGTGCCAGTCGGAACAGGGGATATTTGGACACAGATACGCAGTATTTT; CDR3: CASRNRGYLDTDTQYF
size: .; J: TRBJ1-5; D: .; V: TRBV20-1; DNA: TGCAGTGCTAGCTCACCGGTGGGTGGCAATCAGCCCCAGCATTTT; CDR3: CSASSPVGGNQPQHF
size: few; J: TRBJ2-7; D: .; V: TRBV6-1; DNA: TGTGCCAGCAGTGACCCCCTGCCCGGACGCCGGTTTAGAAACGAGCAGTACTTC; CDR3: CASSDPLPGRRFRNEQYF
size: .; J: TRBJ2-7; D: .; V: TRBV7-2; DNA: TGTGCCAGCAGCTTGCGACCCTCGGGCTCCGAGCAGTACTTC; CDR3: CASSLRPSGSEQYF
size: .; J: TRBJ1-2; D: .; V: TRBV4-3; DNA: TGCGCCAGCAGCCAAGGAGGGGTTCCTAACTATGGCTACACCTTC; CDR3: CASSQGGVPNYGYTF
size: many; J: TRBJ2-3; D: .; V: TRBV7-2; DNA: TGTGCCAGCACCCAAGGGCTACATACGCAGTATTTT; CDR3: CASTQGLHTQYF
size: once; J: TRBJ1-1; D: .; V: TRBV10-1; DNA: TGCGCCAGCAGTGACCCGGACAGGAACACTGAAGCTTTCTTT; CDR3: CASSDPDRNTEAFF
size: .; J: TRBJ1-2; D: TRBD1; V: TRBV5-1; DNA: TGCGCCAGCAGCTTGGCCGGGACAGACAATTATGGCTACACCTTC; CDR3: CASSLAGTDNYGYTF
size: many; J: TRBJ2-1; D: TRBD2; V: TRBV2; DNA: TGTGCCAGCAGTGAAGCGCGAGGACTAGCCCAGAATGAGCAGTTCTTC; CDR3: CASSEARGLAQNEQFF
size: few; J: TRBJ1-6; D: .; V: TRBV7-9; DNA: TGTGCCAGCAGCCCCCTAGGGGACATAAGTTCACCCCTCCACTTT; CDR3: CASSPLGDISSPLHF
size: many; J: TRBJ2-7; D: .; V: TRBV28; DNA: TGTGCCAGCAGTTTATTATCGAGGGAGCAGTACTTC; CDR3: CASSLLSREQYF
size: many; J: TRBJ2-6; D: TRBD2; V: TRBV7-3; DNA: TGTGCCAGCAGCCTGACTAGCGGGGCCCTCTCCGGGGCCAACGTCCTGACTTTC; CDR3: CASSLTSGALSGANVLTF
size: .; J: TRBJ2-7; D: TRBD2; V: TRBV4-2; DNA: TGTGCCAGCAGCCAAGCCCCACTAGCGGAAAACTCCTACGAGCAGTACTTC; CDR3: CASSQAPLAENSYEQYF
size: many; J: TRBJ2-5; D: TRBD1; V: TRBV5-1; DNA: TGCGCCAGCTACCCACTAGGACAGGCTCAAGAGACCCAGTACTTC; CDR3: CASYPLGQAQETQYF
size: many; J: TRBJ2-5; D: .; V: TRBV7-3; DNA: TGTGCCAGCAGCTTAGCCAGGGCAGAGACCCAGTACTTC; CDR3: CASSLARAETQYF
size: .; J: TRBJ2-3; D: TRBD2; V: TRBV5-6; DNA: TGTGCCAGCAGACACCGGACTAGCGGCTACACAGATACGCAGTATTTT; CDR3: CASRHRTSGYTDTQYF
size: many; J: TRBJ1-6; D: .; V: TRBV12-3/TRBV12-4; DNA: TGTGCCAGCAGTCCCAGGGGTTCACCCCTCCACTTT; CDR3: CASSPRGSPLHF
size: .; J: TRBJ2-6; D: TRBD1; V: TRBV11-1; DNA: TGTGCCAGCGGCCCCCGGACAGGGTTACTCTCTGGGGCCAACGTCCTGACTTTC; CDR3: CASGPRTGLLSGANVLTF
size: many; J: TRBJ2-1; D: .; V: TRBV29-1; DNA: TGCAGCGGGACAAGCTCCTACAATGAGCAGTTCTTC; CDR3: CSGTSSYNEQFF
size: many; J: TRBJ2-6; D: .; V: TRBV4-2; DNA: TGTGCCAGCAGCCAAGATAGAGCCTCTGGGGCCAACGTCCTGACTTTC; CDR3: CASSQDRASGANVLTF
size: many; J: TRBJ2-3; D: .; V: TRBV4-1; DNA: TGCGCCAGCAACACCCCAATACGGGGGCTTAGCACAGATACGCAGTATTTT; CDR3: CASNTPIRGLSTDTQYF
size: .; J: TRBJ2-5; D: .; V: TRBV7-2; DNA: TGTGCCAGCAGCTTAGGGGTGGACAGCGGGGAGACCCAGTACTTC; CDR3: CASSLGVDSGETQYF
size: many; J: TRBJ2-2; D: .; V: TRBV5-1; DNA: TGCGCCAGCAGCTTACAGACCAACACCGGGGAGCTGTTTTTT; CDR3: CASSLQTNTGELFF
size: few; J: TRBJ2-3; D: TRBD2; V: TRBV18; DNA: TGTGCCAGCTCACCAGCGCTAGCGGGGATCACAGATACGCAGTATTTT; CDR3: CASSPALAGITDTQYF
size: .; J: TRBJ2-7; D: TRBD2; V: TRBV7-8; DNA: TGTGCCAGCAGCAGACTAGCGGAGTCCTACGAGCAGTACTTC; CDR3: CASSRLAESYEQYF
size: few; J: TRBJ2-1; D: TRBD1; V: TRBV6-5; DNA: TGTGCCAGCAGTCCGGACAGGGGGCCCTACAATGAGCAGTTCTTC; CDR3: CASSPDRGPYNEQFF
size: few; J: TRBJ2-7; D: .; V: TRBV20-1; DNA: TGCAGTGCCATCGCCTTTCGGGGCAAGGGGGAGCAGTACTTC; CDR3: CSAIAFRGKGEQYF